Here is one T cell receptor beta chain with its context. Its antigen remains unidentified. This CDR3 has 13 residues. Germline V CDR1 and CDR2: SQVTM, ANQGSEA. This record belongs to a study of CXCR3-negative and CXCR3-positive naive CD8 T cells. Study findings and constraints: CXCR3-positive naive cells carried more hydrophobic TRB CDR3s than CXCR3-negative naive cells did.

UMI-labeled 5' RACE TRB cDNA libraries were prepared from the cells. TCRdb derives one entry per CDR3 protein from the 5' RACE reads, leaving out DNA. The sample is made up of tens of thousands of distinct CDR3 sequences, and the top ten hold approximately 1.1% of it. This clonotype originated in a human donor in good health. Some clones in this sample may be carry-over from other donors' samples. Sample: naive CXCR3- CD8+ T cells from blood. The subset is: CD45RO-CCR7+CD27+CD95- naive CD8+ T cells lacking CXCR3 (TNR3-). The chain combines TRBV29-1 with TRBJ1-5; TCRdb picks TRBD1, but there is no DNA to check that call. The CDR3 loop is CSVDTGVGQPQHF.